This is a list of T cell receptor beta chains from one sample in a study of blood T cell repertoires in COVID-19. The table came from immunoSEQ multiplex PCR; TCRdb's copy has only in-frame clones and leaves some out. This table has some 230,000 clones, 80% to 85% appearing once. The sequenced material came from peripheral blood. These receptors were taken from a woman in her sixties or seventies who had recovered from COVID-19. Both conserved end residues are part of each CDR3. A D gene is named only where the DNA matches it firmly. Size tells how often a clone was seen (once, few, many) or the class of an expanded clone, and some rows leave it out.

j_gene,v_gene,d_gene,abundance,CDR3nt,CDR3aa
TRBJ2-1,TRBV3-1/TRBV3-2,TRBD1,few,TGTGCCAGCAGCCTACGGGGACAGTACAATGAGCAGTTCTTC,CASSLRGQYNEQFF
TRBJ2-7,TRBV23-1,-,-,TGCGCCAGCAGTCAAAAGGGGGGGAGCTCCTACGAGCAGTACTTC,CASSQKGGSSYEQYF
TRBJ1-2,TRBV3-1/TRBV3-2,-,-,TGTGCCAGCAGCCAGGCTAAGGACCGGGACAAAAGTGGCTATGGCTACACCTTC,CASSQAKDRDKSGYGYTF
TRBJ2-3,TRBV7-8,-,-,TGTGCCAGCAGCTTAGAGGAGGGTGGTACGCAGTATTTT,CASSLEEGGTQYF
TRBJ1-2,TRBV10-1,TRBD1,few,TGCGCCAGCAGTGCCGGGGACAGGTCGGGCTACACCTTC,CASSAGDRSGYTF
TRBJ2-5,TRBV2,TRBD2,-,TGTGCCAGCAGTCCCAGGGGTAGCGGGGGGGGTCTTCAAGAGACCCAGTACTTC,CASSPRGSGGGLQETQYF
TRBJ2-3,TRBV18,TRBD1,-,TGTGCCAGCTCACCATCTAGGGGGCAGGTGGAAGATACGCAGTATTTT,CASSPSRGQVEDTQYF
TRBJ1-2,TRBV7-9,-,-,TGTGCCAGCAGCTTAGGCGGCAGACCGATCTATGGCTACACCTTC,CASSLGGRPIYGYTF
TRBJ1-5,TRBV6-2/TRBV6-3,TRBD1,-,TGTGCCAGCAGTTACTCGACAGGGGATCAGCCCCAGCATTTT,CASSYSTGDQPQHF
TRBJ2-3,TRBV5-4,TRBD2,once,TGTGCCAGCAGCTTGGCCGGAGGTAGCGGGGGCTACGCGCAGTATTTT,CASSLAGGSGGYAQYF
TRBJ2-7,TRBV5-1,TRBD2,-,TGCGCCAGCGGCCGGGGGGGTTTATCCTACGAGCAGTACTTC,CASGRGGLSYEQYF
TRBJ2-5,TRBV4-3,-,-,TGCGCCAGCAGCCAAGATCGTATAGCGCCGTCGACCCAGTACTTC,CASSQDRIAPSTQYF
TRBJ1-2,TRBV6-1,-,-,TGTGCCAGCAGTGAAATGGCTGGGGGGATGGCGGGAGGCTACACCTTC,CASSEMAGGMAGGYTF
TRBJ1-1,TRBV5-4,-,-,TGTGCCAGCAGCGGTGAAGGGGGCACTGAAGCTTTCTTT,CASSGEGGTEAFF
TRBJ2-3,TRBV5-1,-,-,TGCGCCAGCAGCGCACAGCTCTCCACAGATACGCAGTATTTT,CASSAQLSTDTQYF
TRBJ2-7,TRBV7-9,-,-,TGTGCCAGCAGGTTCGACGGGGACTCCTACGAGCAGTACTTC,CASRFDGDSYEQYF
TRBJ1-1,TRBV11-2,TRBD1,-,TGTGCCAGCAGCTTAACAGGGGGATTCATGAACACTGAAGCTTTCTTT,CASSLTGGFMNTEAFF
TRBJ2-3,TRBV7-3,TRBD2,-,TGTGCCAGCAGCTTTAGCGGGGGGCAGGCAGATACGCAGTATTTT,CASSFSGGQADTQYF
TRBJ2-3,TRBV19,TRBD2,-,TGTGCCAGTACTAGCGGGGGGCGAGGCACAGATACGCAGTATTTT,CASTSGGRGTDTQYF
TRBJ2-5,TRBV4-3,-,-,TGCGCCAGCAGCCATTCTCCGGAAGAGACCCAGTACTTC,CASSHSPEETQYF
TRBJ2-2,TRBV5-4,TRBD2,-,TGTGCCAGCAGCCCGACTAGCGGGGGGGCCTCGGGCACCGGGGAGCTGTTTTTT,CASSPTSGGASGTGELFF
TRBJ2-1,TRBV10-3,TRBD1,-,TGTGCCATCAGTGAGTCGGGGACAGGTAAGCCCTACAATGAGCAGTTCTTC,CAISESGTGKPYNEQFF
TRBJ1-1,TRBV19,-,many,TGTGCCAGTAGTATTCCCCGCCGGGCTTTCTTT,CASSIPRRAFF
TRBJ2-7,TRBV4-3,TRBD2,-,TGCGCCAGCAGCCAGGGACTAAACTACGAGCAGTACTTC,CASSQGLNYEQYF
TRBJ2-3,TRBV5-4,TRBD2,once,TGTGCCAGCAGCTTGGATCTAGCGGGAACCACAGATACGCAGTATTTT,CASSLDLAGTTDTQYF
TRBJ1-4,TRBV5-1,TRBD1,-,TGCGCCAGCAGCGCCCTTCCCGGGAGGGGGCTGAGTGAAAAACTGTTTTTT,CASSALPGRGLSEKLFF
TRBJ2-2,TRBV2,TRBD1,-,TGTGCCAGCAACCTAAGGACAGGCAACACCGGGGAGCTGTTTTTT,CASNLRTGNTGELFF
TRBJ1-6,TRBV7-2,-,-,TGTGCCAGCAGCTATACGACAGGTTTGTCTTCACCCCTCCACTTT,CASSYTTGLSSPLHF
TRBJ1-1,TRBV7-9,-,-,TGTGCCAGCAGCGAACAGGGTGACACTGAAGCTTTCTTT,CASSEQGDTEAFF